This is a list of T cell receptor beta chains from one sample in a study of cytomegalovirus exposure and HLA in healthy donors. Profiled with immunoSEQ multiplex PCR; TCRdb holds only in-frame clones, not every one. The sample carries about 98,000 clones, 80% to 90% recorded once. Sequenced sample: PBMCs. The receptors derive from a man in his forties in good health and CMV-seronegative. The CDR3 runs from the conserved cysteine through the conserved F or W.

v_gene: TRBV7-2
j_gene: TRBJ1-5
CDR3aa: CASTRDRGLGQPQHF

v_gene: TRBV10-2
j_gene: TRBJ2-1
CDR3aa: CASSERGGRGEQFF

v_gene: TRBV7-8
j_gene: TRBJ2-3
CDR3aa: CASSSLVASGTDTQYF

v_gene: TRBV6-1
j_gene: TRBJ2-6
CDR3aa: CASSEGSGQINVLTF

v_gene: TRBV5-1
j_gene: TRBJ2-5
CDR3aa: CASSWRGGVQETQYF

v_gene: TRBV2
j_gene: TRBJ2-7
CDR3aa: CASSGFGGRNEQYF

v_gene: TRBV6-5
j_gene: TRBJ2-7
CDR3aa: CASTKTGTYEQYF

v_gene: TRBV2
j_gene: TRBJ2-1
CDR3aa: CASKFDQGLGNEQFF

v_gene: TRBV27
j_gene: TRBJ2-1
CDR3aa: CATMRVSSYNEQFF

v_gene: TRBV7-4
j_gene: TRBJ1-6
CDR3aa: CASSFKNNSPLHF

v_gene: TRBV28
j_gene: NA
CDR3aa: CASSLSGHLLYEQYF

v_gene: TRBV19
j_gene: TRBJ1-2
CDR3aa: CASRPTGQASPYHYGYTF

v_gene: TRBV9
j_gene: TRBJ2-3
CDR3aa: CASSVAGGRTDTQYF

v_gene: TRBV10-3
j_gene: TRBJ2-6
CDR3aa: CAISASDSSSGANVLTF